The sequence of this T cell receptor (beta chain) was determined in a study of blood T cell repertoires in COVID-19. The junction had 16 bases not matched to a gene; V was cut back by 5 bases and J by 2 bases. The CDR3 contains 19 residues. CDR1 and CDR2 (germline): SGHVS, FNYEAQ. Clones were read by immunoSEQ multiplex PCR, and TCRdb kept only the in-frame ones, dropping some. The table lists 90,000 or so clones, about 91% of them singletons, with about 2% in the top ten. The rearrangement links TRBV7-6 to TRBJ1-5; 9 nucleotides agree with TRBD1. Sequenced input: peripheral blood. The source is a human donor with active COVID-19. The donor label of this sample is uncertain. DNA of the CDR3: TGTGCCAGCAGCCCCAGTTGGACAGGGGTCCATAATGGCAATCAGCCCCAGCATTTT. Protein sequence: CASSPSWTGVHNGNQPQHF.